Listed here are 32 T cell receptor beta chains from one sample, sequenced in a study of cytomegalovirus exposure and HLA in healthy donors. The PCR contained 60 Vbeta and 13 Jbeta primers. The data were produced by immunoSEQ multiplex PCR, yet TCRdb's version contains in-frame clones alone and is incomplete. The table shows about 190,000 clones, with 80% to 90% occurring only once. The sample comprised PBMCs. The receptors come from a man between 40 and 49 years old in good health and CMV-seropositive.

This clone appeared once. V gene TRBV5-1 combines with J gene TRBJ2-7; 10 bases align to TRBD2. Germline CDR1 reads SGHRS; CDR2 reads YFSETQ. The CDR3 has 15 residues. V shed 0 bases, J shed 6 bases, and the junction held 6 bases outside the gene matches. The CDR3: CASSLVPSGRTEQYF. CDR3 nucleotides: TGCGCCAGCAGCTTGGTCCCTAGCGGGAGAACCGAGCAGTACTTC.

The V gene is TRBV7-9, the J gene TRBJ1-1; D gene uncertain. This CDR3 contains 14 residues. The V end lost 0 bases, the J end lost 0 bases, and 5 bases lay between the germline ends. Germline V gene lookup returns CDR1 SEHNR and CDR2 FQNEAQ (reference sequence). The CDR3 coding sequence is TGTGCCAGCAGCTTAGCCGTCGTGAACACTGAAGCTTTCTTT. This translates into CASSLAVVNTEAFF.

This chain uses TRBV4-1 with TRBJ2-2; 14 positions match TRBD2. CDR1 and CDR2 (germline): MGHRA, YSYEKL. Germline trimming cut 7 bases from V and 7 bases from J; bases unmatched to any gene: 14. CDR3 length equals 18 residues. The CDR3 DNA follows: TGCGCCAGCAACCGAAAGGGGGGACTAGCGGGAGAAGGCGGGGAGCTGTTTTTT. Protein sequence: CASNRKGGLAGEGGELFF.

This sequence joins TRBV28 and TRBJ1-1; D is perhaps TRBD1 (5 bases). Germline CDR1 is MDHEN and CDR2 is SYDVKM. The CDR3 is 14 residues long. V was trimmed by 8 bases and J by 0 bases, leaving 13 bases between them. CDR3 protein: CASALGHLNTEAFF. The CDR3 DNA is TGTGCCAGCGCTTTAGGACACCTGAACACTGAAGCTTTCTTT.

The chain couples TRBV18 to TRBJ1-2; 7 bases are a match to TRBD1. Trimming removed 0 bases from V and 6 bases from J; junction bases left unmatched: 4. Germline V gene data show CDR1 as KGHSH and CDR2 as LQKENI. The CDR3 contains 14 residues. In DNA form, the CDR3 reads TGTGCCAGCTCACCACCATCAGGGGGAGATGGCTACACCTTC. Protein: CASSPPSGGDGYTF.

This clone appeared a single time. CDR3: CSVALGAGGSNQPQHF. The CDR3 coding sequence is TGCAGCGTTGCTCTAGGGGCGGGGGGTAGCAATCAGCCCCAGCATTTT. V and J are TRBV29-1 and TRBJ1-5, with D possibly TRBD1 on 5 matching bases. The CDR3 spans 16 residues. Germline CDR1 and CDR2: SQVTM and ANQGSEA. V was cut by 4 bases and J by 0 bases, with 16 bases left in between.

This clone occurred a few times. The rearrangement links TRBV6-1 to TRBJ2-2; D call uncertain. This CDR3 region has 13 residues. Germline lookup yields CDR1 MNHNS and CDR2 SASEGT. V gave up 1 base and J gave up 5 bases, with 5 bases separating them. In DNA form, the CDR3 reads TGTGCCAGCAGTGAAGATAGTACCGGGGAGCTGTTTTTT. Translation: CASSEDSTGELFF.

This clone appeared once. The chain is built from TRBV29-1 and TRBJ1-5, with a tentative D call TRBD1 (6 bases). V shed 2 bases and J shed 1 base, with 9 bases lying between them. This CDR3 is 14 amino acids long. Germline lookup yields CDR1 SQVTM and CDR2 ANQGSEA. Here the CDR3 reads CSVEQGPSNQPQHF. The CDR3 DNA follows: TGCAGCGTTGAACAGGGGCCCAGCAATCAGCCCCAGCATTTT.

This chain uses TRBV2 with TRBJ1-1, with D possibly matching TRBD1 (6 bases). The germline gives CDR1 SNHLY, CDR2 FYNNEI. This CDR3 comprises 13 residues. V lost 7 bases and J 4 bases, leaving 13 bases between the germline ends. CDR3 region: CASNGGRFTEAFF. In DNA, the CDR3 is TGTGCCAGCAACGGGGGGCGGTTCACTGAAGCTTTCTTT. Full variable domain (remainder filled in from reference TRBV2 and TRBJ1-1): EPEVTQTPSHQVTQMGQEVILRCVPISNHLYFYWYRQILGQKVEFLVSFYNNEISEKSEIFDDQFSVERPDGSNFTLKIRSTKLEDSAMYFCASNGGRFTEAFFGQGTRLTVV.

In this sample, this clone turned up once. V is TRBV7-2 and J is TRBJ2-5; maybe TRBD1 (6 bases). Germline values: CDR1 SGHTA, CDR2 FQGNSA. The CDR3 is 12 residues long. The ends were cut back, 3 bases at V and 11 bases at J, with 13 bases in the middle. The CDR3 is CASSFRGGSQYF. The CDR3 DNA sequence: TGTGCCAGCAGCTTTAGAGGGGGTTCGCAGTACTTC.

The chain employs TRBV6-5 and TRBJ2-1, with a possible D match to TRBD2 (5 bases). Trimming took 11 bases from V and 6 from J, leaving 14 bases between them. Germline V gene sequence: CDR1 MNHEY, CDR2 SVGAGI. This CDR3 contains 12 residues. The DNA of the CDR3 is TGTGCCGTCTCCCGGGGTCTCAATGAGCAGTTCTTC. Protein sequence: CAVSRGLNEQFF.

This clone appeared a few times. V usage is TRBV6-6 and J usage is TRBJ2-1; D remains ambiguous. The V end was cut by 0 bases, the J end by 5 bases, with 5 bases between. The germline V gene has CDR1 MNHNY and CDR2 SVGAGI (reference sequence). The CDR3 has 13 amino acids. CDR3 in DNA: TGTGCCAGCAGTTACTCGCGAGACAATGAGCAGTTCTTC. Encoded protein: CASSYSRDNEQFF.

J is TRBJ1-4 and V is TRBV29-1; D call uncertain. The CDR3 covers 17 residues. The V gene lost 4 bases and the J gene lost 0 bases, with 18 bases spanning the gap. CDR1 and CDR2 from the germline V gene are SQVTM and ANQGSEA. This CDR3 reads CSVAGKAGSATNEKLFF. CDR3 bases: TGCAGCGTTGCTGGGAAGGCGGGCTCCGCAACTAATGAAAAACTGTTTTTT.

The chain is built from TRBV18 and TRBJ2-3; TRBD1 might be the D (5 bases). There are 15 residues in the CDR3. Trimming removed 5 bases at V and 4 bases at J, with 16 bases between. The germline CDR1 and CDR2 sequences are KGHSH and LQKENI. The CDR3 loop is CASSGLRGAADTQYF. CDR3 bases: TGTGCCAGCTCAGGTCTTAGGGGCGCGGCAGATACGCAGTATTTT.

This clone appeared a few times. The CDR3 DNA sequence: TGTGCCAGCAGTTCCGTCGGGACAGTCTCCTACGAGCAGTACTTC. As protein: CASSSVGTVSYEQYF. The gene calls are TRBV28 and TRBJ2-7, with 7 bases matching TRBD1. The CDR3 length is 15 residues. Trimming removed 4 bases from V and 0 bases from J; junction bases left unmatched: 6. The germline CDR1 and CDR2 sequences are MDHEN and SYDVKM.

The genes are TRBV5-1 and TRBJ2-1; 11 bases agree with TRBD2. Germline CDR1 is SGHRS and CDR2 is YFSETQ. Unmatched junction bases numbered 5, after V lost 2 bases and J lost 4 bases. The CDR3 sequence is 16 residues long. CDR3 sequence: CASSFERTSGYNEQFF. CDR3 nucleotide sequence: TGCGCCAGCAGCTTTGAGAGGACTAGCGGGTACAATGAGCAGTTCTTC.

V and J are TRBV30 and TRBJ2-1, with D possibly TRBD2 on 6 matching bases. CDR3 length equals 14 residues. V dropped 0 bases and J dropped 4 bases, with 10 bases sitting between them. Germline CDR1 and CDR2: GTSNPN and SVGIG (reference sequence). This CDR3 is CAWSVAGTYNEQFF. For the CDR3, the DNA is TGTGCCTGGAGTGTCGCCGGGACTTACAATGAGCAGTTCTTC.

This chain links TRBV5-4 with TRBJ1-2, with TRBD1 matching over 7 bases. The V and J ends lost 3 bases and 4 bases, in that order; junction bases with no gene match: 9. Per the germline V gene, CDR1 is SGHNT and CDR2 is YYREEE (reference sequence). CDR3 size: 15 residues. As DNA, the CDR3 is TGTGCCAGCAGCTCGCCCCGGGACAGACCCTATGGCTACACCTTC. The encoded protein is CASSSPRDRPYGYTF.

V usage is TRBV27 and J usage is TRBJ2-1, with 15 nucleotides matching TRBD2. The CDR3 length is 18 residues. In germline, CDR1 is MNHEY, CDR2 SMNVEV (reference sequence). The V segment lost 3 bases and the J segment 10 bases; nucleotides outside the gene matches: 13. CDR3 region: CASSFYGTSGRTGHEQFF. Here the CDR3 DNA reads TGTGCCAGCAGTTTTTATGGGACTAGCGGGAGGACGGGGCACGAGCAGTTCTTC.

The chain employs TRBV13 and TRBJ1-2; possibly TRBD1 for D (5 bases). Trimming shortened V by 6 bases and J by 1 base, and 15 bases separated the two germline ends. This CDR3 is 15 amino acids long. From germline, CDR1 is PRHDT and CDR2 FYEKMQ (reference sequence). The CDR3: CASSPHYTGNYGYTF. The CDR3 DNA reads as TGTGCCAGCAGTCCCCACTACACAGGTAACTATGGCTACACCTTC. The full variable domain, rest sourced from reference TRBV13 and TRBJ1-2, is AAGVIQSPRHLIKEKRETATLKCYPIPRHDTVYWYQQGPGQDPQFLISFYEKMQSDKGSIPDRFSAQQFSDYHSELNMSSLELGDSALYFCASSPHYTGNYGYTFGSGTRLTVV.

V and J are TRBV6-6 and TRBJ1-5, with D maybe TRBD1 (5 bases). Trimming cost V 8 bases and J 5 bases, with 16 bases left between them. This CDR3 is built from 14 residues. Germline V lookup: CDR1 MNHNY, CDR2 SVGAGI (reference sequence). This CDR3 is CASSDRKYDQPQHF. The CDR3 DNA is TGTGCCAGCTCCGACAGAAAATACGATCAGCCCCAGCATTTT.

The V gene is TRBV5-8, the J gene TRBJ2-2, with 7 nucleotides matching TRBD2. J gave up 3 bases and V 4 bases, and 6 bases lay outside the gene matches. The CDR3 loop spans 15 amino acids. CDR1 SGHTS and CDR2 YDEGEE come from the germline V gene. The CDR3 DNA reads TGTGCCAGCAGCAACCAGGGAGGGCACACCGGGGAGCTGTTTTTT. Encoded protein: CASSNQGGHTGELFF.

V gene TRBV6-5 combines with J gene TRBJ1-1; TRBD1 aligns across 10 bases. CDR1 MNHEY and CDR2 SVGAGI come from the germline V gene. CDR3 length: 14 residues. V gave up 5 bases and J gave up 11 bases; unmatched junction bases: 11. CDR3 sequence reads: CASSKGQGPPRAFF. The CDR3 nucleotides are TGTGCCAGCAGTAAGGGACAGGGGCCTCCCCGGGCTTTCTTT.

The table lists this clone with a few counts. The V call is TRBV5-6, the J call TRBJ2-7; 8 positions match TRBD2. CDR3 size: 15 residues. V shed 4 bases, J shed 6 bases, and the junction held 12 bases outside the gene matches. Per the germline V gene, CDR1 is SGHDT and CDR2 is YYEEEE. CDR3 sequence (DNA): TGTGCCAGCAGCATAAGAAGGACTAGCCCTGGCGAGCAGTACTTC. It translates to CASSIRRTSPGEQYF.

The chain is built from TRBV5-1 and TRBJ1-2; D remains ambiguous. V was shortened by 0 bases and J by 7 bases, with 10 bases between the two germline ends. Germline CDR1 and CDR2: SGHRS and YFSETQ. The CDR3 covers 13 residues. Here the CDR3 reads CASSLEGALGYTF. CDR3 DNA sequence: TGCGCCAGCAGCTTGGAGGGAGCCCTTGGCTACACCTTC.

The V call is TRBV6-6, the J call TRBJ1-6; D uncertain. The germline CDR1 and CDR2 sequences are MNHNY and SVGAGI (reference sequence). The CDR3 covers 15 residues. V was clipped by 2 bases and J by 0 bases, with 5 bases between them. The chain's CDR3 is CASSYTSSYNSPLHF. The CDR3 DNA follows: TGTGCCAGCAGTTACACTAGCTCCTATAATTCACCCCTCCACTTT.

The chain links TRBV14 to TRBJ2-7; the match to TRBD1 covers 9 bases. V shed 4 bases, J shed 4 bases, and the junction held 8 bases outside the gene matches. From germline, CDR1 is SGHDN and CDR2 FVKESK. This CDR3 is 15 amino acids long. CDR3 in amino acids: CASSRSPGQGYEQYF. The CDR3 DNA is TGTGCCAGCAGCCGGTCGCCGGGACAGGGTTACGAGCAGTACTTC.

This clone turned up a few times. The V call is TRBV5-1, the J call TRBJ2-1; TRBD1 might be the D (6 bases). Between the trimmed V and J ends, which lost 0 bases and 1 base, there was a span of 11 bases. In germline, CDR1 is SGHRS, CDR2 YFSETQ. The CDR3 covers 16 residues. CDR3 amino acids: CASSLGGRGSYNEQFF. DNA of the CDR3: TGCGCCAGCAGCTTGGGGGGGCGCGGATCCTACAATGAGCAGTTCTTC.

This clone appeared once. This chain joins TRBV28 and TRBJ2-1, with 7 bases that match TRBD2. This CDR3 is 16 amino acids long. CDR1 is MDHEN, CDR2 SYDVKM, per germline. With V trimmed by 1 base and J by 7 bases, 10 bases remained unmatched. The CDR3 DNA reads TGTGCCAGCAGTTTATCCCTCTCGGGAGGTTTAAATGAGCAGTTCTTC. Translating gives CASSLSLSGGLNEQFF.

V gene TRBV11-2 combines with J gene TRBJ2-3, with 8 bases matching TRBD1. The CDR3 runs to 18 residues. Germline CDR1 and CDR2: SGHAT and FQNNGV. Losses at the gene ends were 0 bases for V and 1 base for J; bases not matched to a gene: 9. In DNA form, the CDR3 reads TGTGCCAGCAGCTTAGACGGCAGGGGGCGCGTTGGCACAGATACGCAGTATTTT. Amino acid sequence: CASSLDGRGRVGTDTQYF.

This clone was seen a handful of times. The rearrangement joins TRBV28 to TRBJ2-1; TRBD2 aligns across 10 bases. J lost 7 bases, V lost 6 bases, and 9 bases had no gene match. Germline CDR1 reads MDHEN; CDR2 reads SYDVKM. The CDR3 is made up of 15 amino acids. CDR3 nucleotides: TGTGCCAGCAGAACAGCGGGAGGGCCCGGGAATGAGCAGTTCTTC. Its protein is CASRTAGGPGNEQFF.

The rearrangement links TRBV11-2 to TRBJ2-1, with a weak D call TRBD2 (6 bases). Trimming pared 6 bases from V and 8 bases from J, leaving 29 bases between. The CDR3 has 18 residues. In germline, CDR1 is SGHAT, CDR2 FQNNGV. The CDR3 spells CASSHPSLPSAIRDEQFF. DNA of the CDR3: TGTGCCAGCAGTCACCCCTCCCTTCCTAGCGCCATTAGGGATGAGCAGTTCTTC.